The source of this TCR beta chain is a study of Tregs in tolerant kidney transplant recipients. Unstimulated Tregs (CD4+CD25+CD127-) and CD4+CD25- non-Tregs were sorted from PBMCs. In germline, CDR1 is SEHNR, CDR2 FQNEAQ (reference sequence). This CDR3 is 11 amino acids long. Clones were read by immunoSEQ multiplex PCR, and TCRdb kept only the in-frame ones, dropping some. This table holds some 66,000 clones, roughly 90% found once. Regarding this clone: A read error may account for a junction end that differs from germline.

The sequence derives from a human donor who received a combined kidney and bone marrow transplant. The sequencing used CD8+ T cells from blood, collected before the transplant. This rearrangement joins TRBV7-9 to TRBJ1-3; 7 nucleotides line up with TRBD1. In DNA form, the CDR3 reads TGTGCCAGCAGCTTAGTCCGGGACAGCAATTTT. This encodes CASSLVRDSNF.